This passage covers 24 T cell receptor beta chains from one sample sequenced in a study of cytomegalovirus exposure and HLA in healthy donors. It was with 60 Vbeta and 13 Jbeta primers that the PCR ran. Only in-frame clones appear in the TCRdb table, and some are missing; sequencing was by immunoSEQ multiplex PCR. Among about 140,000 clones, nearly 80% were seen once, and the ten largest hold about 1.7%. The sample consisted of PBMCs. The receptors were sampled from a woman aged 30 to 39 in good health and CMV-seronegative.

This clone was observed a few times. This chain uses TRBV5-1 with TRBJ2-5; D unclear. CDR1 and CDR2 (germline): SGHRS, YFSETQ. Trimming removed 0 bases at V and 2 bases at J, with 8 bases between. The CDR3 consists of 14 residues. CDR3 bases: TGCGCCAGCAGCTTGGTTGGCCTGCAAGAGACCCAGTACTTC. It translates to CASSLVGLQETQYF.

The chain joins TRBV7-2 to TRBJ2-3; 8 positions agree with TRBD1. The CDR3 totals 17 residues. The ends lost 0 bases at V and 0 bases at J; junction bases unmatched: 5. The germline V gene has CDR1 SGHTA and CDR2 FQGNSA. CDR3: CASSLAGTGPSTDTQYF. The CDR3 DNA reads TGTGCCAGCAGCTTAGCCGGGACAGGCCCTAGCACAGATACGCAGTATTTT.

The chain uses TRBV5-1 and TRBJ2-3; 8 bases fit TRBD1. The CDR3 spans 17 residues. V was pared by 0 bases and J by 3 bases, with 9 bases of the junction left unmatched. Germline CDR1 is SGHRS and CDR2 is YFSETQ. This CDR3 is CASSLEDRAIRTDTQYF. CDR3 sequence (DNA): TGCGCCAGCAGCTTGGAGGACAGGGCGATTAGGACAGATACGCAGTATTTT.

This chain links TRBV4-2 with TRBJ2-7; a weak D match, TRBD2 (6 bases). The germline V gene has CDR1 LGHNA and CDR2 YNFKEQ. CDR3 size: 12 residues. V was clipped by 3 bases and J by 7 bases, with 10 bases between them. CDR3 coding DNA: TGTGCCAGCAGCCACAACCGGGAGGAGCAGTACTTC. Amino acid sequence: CASSHNREEQYF.

This chain uses TRBV2 with TRBJ2-2; TRBD2 matches 9 bases. CDR1 SNHLY and CDR2 FYNNEI come from the germline V gene. The length of the CDR3 is 17 residues. Losses at the gene ends were 0 bases for V and 5 bases for J; bases not matched to a gene: 7. CDR3 in DNA: TGTGCCAGCAGTGAAGCGTGGCTAGCGGGGTGGACCGGGGAGCTGTTTTTT. It is translated as CASSEAWLAGWTGELFF.

The gene calls are TRBV30 and TRBJ2-7; D is possibly TRBD1 (5 bases). Germline-derived CDR1 and CDR2 are GTSNPN and SVGIG (reference sequence). The germline V and J ends were trimmed by 4 bases and 3 bases, with 13 bases remaining between them. The CDR3 runs to 13 residues. The CDR3 region is CAWTDEGDYEQYF. The CDR3, as DNA: TGTGCCTGGACAGACGAAGGGGACTACGAGCAGTACTTC. Supplemented by reference TRBV30 and TRBJ2-7, the full variable domain reads SQTIHQWPATLVQPVGSPLSLECTVEGTSNPNLYWYRQAAGRGLQLLFYSVGIGQISSEVPQNLSASRPQDRQFILSSKKLLLSDSGFYLCAWTDEGDYEQYFGPGTRLTVT.

This clone was counted between two and nine times. This chain links TRBV10-3 with TRBJ1-4; perhaps TRBD1 as D (5 bases). V dropped 6 bases and J dropped 2 bases, with 10 bases sitting between them. Looked up from germline, CDR1 is ENHRY and CDR2 is SYGVKD. The CDR3 contains 14 residues. The CDR3 DNA reads TGTGCCATCAGGCAGGGTCCCACTAATGAAAAACTGTTTTTT. It yields the protein CAIRQGPTNEKLFF.

This clone was counted once. The rearrangement links TRBV9 to TRBJ1-5; D is undetermined. The V end lost 3 bases, the J end lost 3 bases, and 13 bases lay between the germline ends. Germline values: CDR1 SGDLS, CDR2 YYNGEE. The CDR3 loop spans 15 amino acids. The CDR3 sequence: CASSAEGLHNQPQHF. As DNA, the CDR3 is TGTGCCAGCAGCGCAGAGGGCCTACACAATCAGCCCCAGCATTTT.

The rearrangement uses TRBV11-2 and TRBJ2-3, with D tentatively TRBD2 (7 bases). Germline CDR1 and CDR2: SGHAT and FQNNGV. The ends were cut back, 3 bases at V and 7 bases at J, with 14 bases in the middle. This CDR3 is built from 14 residues. The CDR3: CASSLSGGGNTQYF. The DNA of the CDR3 is TGTGCCAGCAGCTTGTCGGGGGGCGGGAATACGCAGTATTTT.

In nucleotides, the CDR3 is TGTGCCAGCAGCTTAGCCGGCGGCCATTCACCCCTCCACTTT. It yields the protein CASSLAGGHSPLHF. This chain uses TRBV7-6 with TRBJ1-6; D ambiguous. The germline gives CDR1 SGHVS, CDR2 FNYEAQ. With 0 bases removed from V and 8 bases from J, the gap between germline ends came to 8 bases. The CDR3 extends over 14 amino acids.

J is TRBJ2-4 and V is TRBV11-2, with 9 bases lining up with TRBD1. The CDR3 is 12 residues long. Germline loops: CDR1 SGHAT, CDR2 FQNNGV. The V gene end was trimmed by 10 bases and the J gene end by 5 bases; junction bases not matched to a gene: 3. The CDR3 DNA follows: TGTGCCAACCGGACAGGGGAAAACATTCAGTACTTC. Translated, it gives CANRTGENIQYF.

The J gene is TRBJ1-1, the V gene TRBV5-6; D remains ambiguous. The V end was cut by 1 base, the J end by 5 bases, with 9 bases between. There are 13 residues in the CDR3. From germline, CDR1 is SGHDT and CDR2 YYEEEE. CDR3 sequence reads: CASSLSELTEAFF. CDR3 coding DNA: TGTGCCAGCAGCTTGTCGGAGCTTACTGAAGCTTTCTTT.

The J gene is TRBJ2-1, the V gene TRBV5-4, with 7 bases aligning to TRBD1. Trimming at V came to 7 bases and at J to 3 bases, leaving 10 bases not matched to a gene. CDR1 SGHNT and CDR2 YYREEE come from the germline V gene (reference sequence). The CDR3 has 15 residues. This CDR3 is CASRTDRTLYNEQFF. CDR3 bases: TGTGCCAGCCGGACGGACAGGACACTCTACAATGAGCAGTTCTTC.

The chain recombines TRBV5-4 with TRBJ1-1; D is ambiguous. The CDR3 consists of 14 residues. Trimming removed 3 bases from V and 0 bases from J, with 9 bases in between. Germline V lookup: CDR1 SGHNT, CDR2 YYREEE (reference sequence). CDR3 residues: CASSSGLMNTEAFF. For the CDR3, the DNA is TGTGCCAGCAGCTCCGGGTTAATGAACACTGAAGCTTTCTTT.

The V call is TRBV5-6, the J call TRBJ1-4; TRBD1 aligns across 9 bases. The J segment lost 0 bases and the V segment lost 4 bases, leaving 7 bases of the junction unmatched. Germline V gene sequence: CDR1 SGHDT, CDR2 YYEEEE. CDR3 length equals 17 residues. CDR3 in amino acids: CASSPRQGVPTNEKLFF. CDR3 DNA sequence: TGTGCCAGCAGCCCACGACAGGGGGTTCCAACTAATGAAAAACTGTTTTTT.

The V gene is TRBV7-9, the J gene TRBJ1-2, with 9 bases that match TRBD1. The CDR3 spans 16 residues. The V and J ends lost 3 bases and 4 bases, in that order; junction bases with no gene match: 9. Per the germline V gene, CDR1 is SEHNR and CDR2 is FQNEAQ (reference sequence). This CDR3 reads CASSFATGGRPYGYTF. CDR3 bases: TGTGCCAGCAGCTTCGCCACAGGGGGCCGGCCCTATGGCTACACCTTC.

The chain recombines TRBV5-1 with TRBJ2-1; D not resolved. Germline assignment: CDR1 SGHRS and CDR2 YFSETQ. CDR3 length: 15 residues. Trimming pared 7 bases from V and 2 bases from J, leaving 16 bases between. The CDR3 DNA follows: TGCGCCAGCGGCCCGGCAGGCCCTACCTACAATGAGCAGTTCTTC. It specifies CASGPAGPTYNEQFF. Variable domain in full (rest from reference TRBV5-1 and TRBJ2-1): KAGVTQTPRYLIKTRGQQVTLSCSPISGHRSVSWYQQTPGQGLQFLFEYFSETQRNKGNFPGRFSGRQFSNSRSEMNVSTLELGDSALYLCASGPAGPTYNEQFFGPGTRLTVL.

V usage is TRBV30 and J usage is TRBJ1-6; TRBD1 agrees at 7 bases. CDR1 and CDR2 from the germline V gene are GTSNPN and SVGIG (reference sequence). This CDR3 contains 15 residues. Trimming at V came to 3 bases and at J to 9 bases, leaving 11 bases not matched to a gene. CDR3 sequence: CAWSLGGQPSSPLHF. Here the CDR3 DNA reads TGTGCCTGGAGCCTCGGGGGACAGCCGAGTTCACCCCTCCACTTT.

This clone was counted only a few times. The chain joins TRBV7-6 to TRBJ2-3; TRBD1 might be the D (5 bases). The V gene's germline CDR1 is SGHVS and CDR2 FNYEAQ. The CDR3 covers 14 residues. V lost 2 bases and J 2 bases, leaving 8 bases between the germline ends. CDR3 amino acids: CASSLPGATDTQYF. The CDR3 nucleotides are TGTGCCAGCAGCTTACCTGGGGCCACAGATACGCAGTATTTT.

To note about this clone: The sample has other DNA sequences that encode this CDR3 too. The V call is TRBV6-5, the J call TRBJ1-6, with D uncertain. CDR3 size: 16 residues. Germline CDR1 is MNHEY and CDR2 is SVGAGI. Trimming stripped 3 bases from V and 5 bases from J, with 14 bases between. CDR3: CASSYRVGTNNSPLHF. In DNA form, the CDR3 reads TGTGCCAGCAGTTATCGGGTGGGTACGAATAATTCACCCCTCCACTTT.

The chain employs TRBV15 and TRBJ2-5; TRBD2 might be the D (6 bases). The ends were cut back, 1 base at V and 3 bases at J, with 9 bases in the middle. Per the germline V gene, CDR1 is LNHNV and CDR2 is YYDKDF (reference sequence). The CDR3 spans 14 residues. CDR3 sequence: CATSRVGGEETQYF. The CDR3 DNA is TGTGCCACCAGCAGAGTAGGCGGGGAAGAGACCCAGTACTTC. Complete variable domain (other parts from reference TRBV15 and TRBJ2-5): DAMVIQNPRYQVTQFGKPVTLSCSQTLNHNVMYWYQQKSSQAPKLLFHYYDKDFNNEADTPDNFQSRRPNTSFCFLDIRSPGLGDTAMYLCATSRVGGEETQYFGPGTRLLVL.

The genes are TRBV5-1 and TRBJ1-4, with 7 bases aligning to TRBD1. J gave up 0 bases and V 2 bases, and 4 bases lay outside the gene matches. The length of the CDR3 is 16 residues. The germline V gene has CDR1 SGHRS and CDR2 YFSETQ. In DNA, the CDR3 is TGCGCCAGCAGCTTAGGGACAGTTGCAACTAATGAAAAACTGTTTTTT. This gives the protein CASSLGTVATNEKLFF. Full variable domain (rest looked up from reference TRBV5-1 and TRBJ1-4): KAGVTQTPRYLIKTRGQQVTLSCSPISGHRSVSWYQQTPGQGLQFLFEYFSETQRNKGNFPGRFSGRQFSNSRSEMNVSTLELGDSALYLCASSLGTVATNEKLFFGSGTQLSVL.

This rearrangement joins TRBV7-9 to TRBJ2-5, with D possibly TRBD2 on 6 matching bases. V was trimmed by 3 bases and J by 5 bases, leaving 16 bases between them. The germline V gene encodes CDR1 SEHNR and CDR2 FQNEAQ (reference sequence). This CDR3 has 15 amino acids. The CDR3 loop is CASSLWTEGRETQYF. The CDR3 DNA reads TGTGCCAGCAGCTTGTGGACTGAGGGGAGGGAGACCCAGTACTTC.

The V gene is TRBV6-1, the J gene TRBJ1-4; D is unclear. This CDR3 spans 16 amino acids. Per germline, CDR1 MNHNS and CDR2 SASEGT. Trimming cost V 4 bases and J 2 bases, with 14 bases left between them. The DNA for the CDR3 is TGTGCCAGCAGTGTGGTGGCAGGTGGTACTAATGAAAAACTGTTTTTT. Its protein product is CASSVVAGGTNEKLFF.